This TCR beta chain was recorded in a study of naive and memory T cell subsets. General study findings and limits: Especially in CD8 cells, naive repertoires contained a few larger clonotypes, possibly CD45RA-re-expressing memory cells. From naive to CM, EM and EMRA, diversity decreased and Gini increased. Activation and differentiation may alter RNA-based TCR counts.

From the second PCR step, alpha and beta chains were amplified apart. CMV status came from CD4+ T cell IFNgamma after overnight CMV lysate stimulation of fresh PBMCs. This clonotype was seen ten or more times. The antigen remains undetermined. The beta constant-region primer was an equimolar mix of two oligonucleotides covering TRBC1 and TRBC2. Ligated cDNA was amplified by four rounds of PCR with nested alpha and beta constant-region primers and SP2. Each CDR3 protein gets one entry after TCRdb re-called the UMI-ligation and nested PCR reads with MiXCR. The data hold about 150,000 distinct CDR3 sequences, with 22% observed a single time. What was sequenced was naive CD4+ T cells from blood. The sequence derives from a human donor in good health.

The chain's CDR3 is CASSRGSKETQYF. CDR3 in DNA: TGTGCCAGCTCACGGGGGAGCAAAGAGACCCAGTACTTC. The J gene is TRBJ2-5, the V gene TRBV18; the D call may be TRBD1 or TRBD2 (5 bases each). V shed 4 bases and J shed 3 bases, with 9 bases lying between them. The CDR3 loop spans 13 amino acids. CDR1 is KGHSH, CDR2 LQKENI, per germline. The entire variable domain, with the rest obtained from reference TRBV18 and TRBJ2-5, is as follows: NAGVMQNPRHLVRRRGQEARLRCSPMKGHSHVYWYRQLPEEGLKFMVYLQKENIIDESGMPKERFSAEFPKEGPSILRIQQVVRGDSAAYFCASSRGSKETQYFGPGTRLLVL.